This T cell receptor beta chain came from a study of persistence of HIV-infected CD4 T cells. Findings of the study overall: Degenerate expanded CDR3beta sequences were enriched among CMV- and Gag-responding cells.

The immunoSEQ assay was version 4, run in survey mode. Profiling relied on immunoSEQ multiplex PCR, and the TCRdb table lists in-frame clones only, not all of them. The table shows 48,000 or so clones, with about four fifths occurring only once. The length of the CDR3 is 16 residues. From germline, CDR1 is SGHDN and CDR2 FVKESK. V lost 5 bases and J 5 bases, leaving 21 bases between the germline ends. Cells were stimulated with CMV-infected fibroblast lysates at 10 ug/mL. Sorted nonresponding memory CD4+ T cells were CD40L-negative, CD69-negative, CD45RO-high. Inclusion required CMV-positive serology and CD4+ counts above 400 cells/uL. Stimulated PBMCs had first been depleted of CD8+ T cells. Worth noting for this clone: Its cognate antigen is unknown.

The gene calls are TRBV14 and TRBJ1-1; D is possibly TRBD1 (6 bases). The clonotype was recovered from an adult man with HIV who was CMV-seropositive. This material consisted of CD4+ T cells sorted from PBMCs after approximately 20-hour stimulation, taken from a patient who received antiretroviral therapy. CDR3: CASSVSGGLSRTEAFF. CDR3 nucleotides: TGTGCCAGCAGCGTCTCTGGGGGGCTCTCGAGGACTGAAGCTTTCTTT.